A selection of T cell receptor beta chains follows, all from one sample in a study of cytomegalovirus exposure and HLA in healthy donors. Here immunoSEQ multiplex PCR was the method, and the copy in TCRdb shows in-frame clones only, minus some. The sample carries approximately 74,000 clones, more than 70% recorded once. Sequenced: PBMCs. All receptors come from a man aged 40-49 years in good health and CMV-seronegative. The CDR3 runs from the conserved cysteine through the conserved F or W. D genes are given only for firm matches. Not all rows give a size; the values are once, few, many and, for expanded clones, a class.

TRBV28	.	14	TRBD2	TRBJ2-7	CASGGTSGSYEQYF	TGTGCCAGCGGTGGGACTAGCGGATCCTACGAGCAGTACTTC
TRBV11-2	.	15	TRBD1	TRBJ2-3	CASSLTGQFTDTQYF	TGTGCCAGCAGCTTAACGGGACAGTTCACAGATACGCAGTATTTT
TRBV27	once	13	TRBD1	TRBJ2-7	CASGGQGSYEQYF	TGTGCCAGCGGGGGACAGGGGAGTTACGAGCAGTACTTC
TRBV6-5	few	14	TRBD1	TRBJ1-5	CASRRQGSNQPQHF	TGTGCCAGCAGGAGACAGGGGAGCAATCAGCCCCAGCATTTT
TRBV6-1	.	14	TRBD2	TRBJ2-7	CASITGTSFYEQYF	TGTGCCAGCATAACGGGGACTAGCTTCTACGAGCAGTACTTC
TRBV14	.	15	.	TRBJ1-1	CASSHLRGGRTEAFF	TGTGCCAGCAGCCACCTCCGGGGAGGCCGCACTGAAGCTTTCTTT
TRBV6-5	.	14	.	TRBJ2-5	CASSYGPPRETQYF	TGTGCCAGCAGTTACGGCCCTCCTCGAGAGACCCAGTACTTC
TRBV9	.	15	TRBD1	TRBJ1-4	CASSAGGLTNEKLFF	TGTGCCAGCAGCGCAGGGGGTTTAACTAATGAAAAACTGTTTTTT
TRBV28	.	16	.	TRBJ2-7	CASSLFRAGFTYEQYF	TGTGCCAGCAGTTTATTTCGAGCGGGCTTCACCTACGAGCAGTACTTC
TRBV5-1	few	16	TRBD1	TRBJ1-1	CASSLETDRANTEAFF	TGCGCCAGCAGCTTGGAGACAGACAGGGCGAACACTGAAGCTTTCTTT
TRBV18	.	13	.	TRBJ1-3	CASSPRSGNTIYF	TGTGCCAGCTCACCCAGATCTGGAAACACCATATATTTT
TRBV14	.	16	.	TRBJ2-7	CASSPWGSTPWSEQYF	TGTGCCAGCAGCCCCTGGGGCTCGACCCCATGGAGCGAGCAGTACTTC
TRBV5-1	.	15	.	TRBJ1-6	CASSLESGYNSPLHF	TGCGCCAGCAGCTTGGAGTCAGGCTATAATTCACCCCTCCACTTT
TRBV5-1	.	15	TRBD1	TRBJ1-5	CASSLGDREGQPQHF	TGCGCCAGCAGCTTGGGGGACAGGGAGGGTCAGCCCCAGCATTTT
TRBV6-6	few	12	TRBD1	TRBJ1-4	CASSLDRGQLFF	TGTGCCAGCAGCCTGGACAGGGGACAACTGTTTTTT
TRBV7-2	.	13	.	TRBJ2-3	CASSFLGQDTQYF	TGTGCCAGCAGCTTTCTAGGCCAAGATACGCAGTATTTT
TRBV5-1	once	16	.	TRBJ1-2	CASSLTPGMLGYGYTF	TGCGCCAGCAGCTTGACCCCAGGGATGCTGGGCTATGGCTACACCTTC
TRBV18	.	15	.	TRBJ1-2	CASSQGGKTNYGYTF	TGTGCCAGCTCACAGGGAGGAAAGACTAACTATGGCTACACCTTC
TRBV7-2	.	14	TRBD1	TRBJ2-7	CASSLVGQGYEQYF	TGTGCCAGCAGCTTAGTGGGACAGGGCTACGAGCAGTACTTC
TRBV25-1	.	17	.	TRBJ2-1	CASSESPGVSSYNEQFF	TGTGCCAGCAGTGAATCCCCGGGTGTAAGCTCCTACAATGAGCAGTTCTTC
TRBV7-6	few	13	.	TRBJ2-7	CASSRTEAYEQYF	TGTGCCAGCAGCCGGACGGAGGCCTACGAGCAGTACTTC
TRBV5-6	.	13	TRBD2	TRBJ2-7	CASSYSGLYEQYF	TGTGCCAGCAGCTATAGCGGGTTATACGAGCAGTACTTC
TRBV11-3	.	12	TRBD2	TRBJ2-1	CASSSGSYEQFF	TGTGCCAGCAGTAGCGGGAGTTATGAGCAGTTCTTC
TRBV5-1	.	14	.	TRBJ1-1	CASRPMWFGTEAFF	TGCGCCAGCAGACCTATGTGGTTCGGCACTGAAGCTTTCTTT
TRBV7-6	.	16	.	TRBJ2-2	CASSFRDSWTLGELFF	TGTGCCAGCAGTTTCAGAGACTCCTGGACATTAGGGGAGCTGTTTTTT
TRBV27	.	16	TRBD1	TRBJ2-7	CASSYAQTGNPYEQYF	TGTGCCAGCAGTTATGCCCAGACAGGGAACCCCTACGAGCAGTACTTC
TRBV6-5	.	11	.	TRBJ1-1	CASSGLTEAFF	TGTGCCAGCAGTGGGCTCACTGAAGCTTTCTTT